The entry that follows covers one TCR beta chain sequence. Clones were sequenced by immunoSEQ multiplex PCR, and TCRdb holds only the in-frame ones, with some missing. Of 300,000 to 400,000 clones in the sample, approximately 86% were seen once. This sample was taken from a study of blood T cell repertoires in COVID-19. Study context: The cDNA or gDNA used as material had been derived from T cells, B-cell-depleted T cells, or PBMCs.

The CDR3 sequence is 15 residues long. The germline gives CDR1 SEHNR, CDR2 FQNEAQ (reference sequence). Trimming stripped 3 bases from V and 0 bases from J, with 12 bases between. The sequencing sample was made of PBMCs or T cells enriched from blood (not recorded which). This receptor was obtained from a middle-aged woman with acute COVID-19. V and J are TRBV7-9 and TRBJ2-7, with TRBD2 as a possible D gene (7 bases). CDR3 DNA: TGTGCCAGCAGCTTTAAGAGGGGGGGCTCCTACGAGCAGTACTTC. It yields the protein CASSFKRGGSYEQYF.